These T cell receptor beta chains were read from a single sample in a study of T cell responses to AZD1222 COVID-19 vaccine. Method: immunoSEQ multiplex PCR; TCRdb's copy keeps in-frame clones and lacks some. The data hold approximately 100,000 clones, with roughly 91% observed a single time. The specimen comprised peripheral blood, sampled 28 days after the second AZD1222 dose. The receptors derive from an adult who received the AZD1222 COVID-19 vaccine. CDR3s include the opening cysteine and the closing phenylalanine or tryptophan.

V: TRBV9; J: TRBJ1-2; CDR3: CASSVLGDGVSNGYTF
V: TRBV7-7; J: TRBJ2-5; CDR3: CASSGGQDQETQYF
V: TRBV6-6; J: TRBJ1-6; CDR3: CASSQGQGSSPLHF
V: TRBV24-1; J: TRBJ2-7; CDR3: CATSQGLGYEQYF
V: TRBV5-4; J: TRBJ2-7; CDR3: CASRHRDAPGEQYF
V: TRBV30; J: TRBJ2-1; CDR3: CAWSYRGNEQFF
V: TRBV6-1; J: TRBJ2-7; CDR3: CASSESQGINSEQYF
V: TRBV3-1/TRBV3-2; J: TRBJ2-3; CDR3: CASSHFYGGERASTDTQYF
V: TRBV14; J: TRBJ1-3; CDR3: CASSQVPNSGNTIYF
V: TRBV6-2/TRBV6-3; J: TRBJ2-7; CDR3: CASSTGTGWYEQYF
V: TRBV7-9; J: TRBJ2-1; CDR3: CASSPLPNTQGLTNEQFF
V: TRBV6-1; J: TRBJ2-7; CDR3: CASSERKRGAYEQYF
V: TRBV27; J: TRBJ2-5; CDR3: CASSYSDRGTQYF
V: TRBV19; J: TRBJ2-3; CDR3: CASKTGHTDTQYF
V: TRBV10-3; J: TRBJ1-1; CDR3: CAISDVTNTEAFF
V: TRBV18; J: TRBJ1-2; CDR3: CASSPFGGQGAGSVGYTF
V: TRBV5-1; J: TRBJ1-1; CDR3: CASSLEGGSTEAFF
V: TRBV7-2; J: TRBJ1-1; CDR3: CASSLARTGTEAFF
V: TRBV6-4; J: TRBJ1-1; CDR3: CASKQDRGVSTEAFF
V: TRBV5-1; J: TRBJ2-2; CDR3: CASKQGLNTGELFF
V: TRBV6-5; J: TRBJ1-2; CDR3: CASSPTPSGGAGYTF
V: TRBV13; J: TRBJ2-2; CDR3: CATGQGVNTGELFF
V: TRBV12-3/TRBV12-4; J: TRBJ2-1; CDR3: CASSKRGDEQFF
V: TRBV6-5; J: TRBJ2-7; CDR3: CASRSGGVVYEQYF
V: TRBV9; J: TRBJ2-2; CDR3: CASRRGSGGNTGELFF
V: TRBV6-2/TRBV6-3; J: TRBJ1-2; CDR3: CASSYNDQGYTF
V: TRBV6-5; J: TRBJ2-1; CDR3: CASSYPGPSNEQFF
V: TRBV21-1; J: TRBJ1-5; CDR3: CASSPRGASNQPQHF
V: TRBV5-1; J: TRBJ1-1; CDR3: CASNSLQGAFF
V: TRBV19; J: TRBJ1-4; CDR3: CASSAGTGGFNNEKLFF
V: TRBV7-8; J: TRBJ2-7; CDR3: CASTTVGPSYEQYF
V: TRBV12-3/TRBV12-4; J: TRBJ2-1; CDR3: CASSGGFNEQFF
V: TRBV10-2; J: TRBJ1-1; CDR3: CASSQTGVGTEAFF
V: TRBV7-2; J: TRBJ2-1; CDR3: CASGDEAGVYNEQFF
V: TRBV18; J: TRBJ2-5; CDR3: CASSRAPPGGETQYF
V: TRBV15; J: TRBJ1-5; CDR3: CATSRPGGSNQPQHF
V: TRBV24-1; J: TRBJ1-5; CDR3: CATSDVPPTGRNLYSNQPQHF
V: TRBV5-1; J: TRBJ2-2; CDR3: CASSFKTGEGTGELFF
V: TRBV3-1/TRBV3-2; J: TRBJ1-2; CDR3: CASSQVWRGYTF
V: TRBV10-3; J: TRBJ2-7; CDR3: CAIGLAGTYEQYF
V: TRBV5-1; J: TRBJ2-2; CDR3: CASSLAWATNTGELFF
V: TRBV27; J: TRBJ1-6; CDR3: CASSLFPGPNSPLHF
V: TRBV7-9; J: TRBJ2-3; CDR3: CASILAGRTDTQYF
V: TRBV18; J: TRBJ2-7; CDR3: CASSPAAGPYEQYF
V: TRBV25-1; J: TRBJ2-1; CDR3: CASSDPDSSYNEQFF
V: TRBV11-3; J: TRBJ1-1; CDR3: CASSFLHPGQGNTEAFF
V: TRBV6-4; J: TRBJ2-3; CDR3: CASSDGTSGGADTQYF
V: TRBV30; J: TRBJ1-2; CDR3: CAWSVGALYGYTF
V: TRBV5-5; J: TRBJ2-1; CDR3: CASSSTGGSYNEQFF
V: TRBV7-2; J: TRBJ2-5; CDR3: CASSLASGTLDGGTQYF
V: TRBV4-3; J: TRBJ1-1; CDR3: CASSQGIENTEAFF
V: TRBV5-8; J: TRBJ2-1; CDR3: CASSLRSGGTNEQFF
V: TRBV30; J: TRBJ1-5; CDR3: CAWSGANQPQHF
V: TRBV4-1; J: TRBJ2-7; CDR3: CASSLPPGQGSYEQYF
V: TRBV11-2; J: TRBJ2-2; CDR3: CASSLWRDSGELFF
V: TRBV11-1; J: TRBJ1-1; CDR3: CASSAQATEAFF
V: TRBV11-2; J: TRBJ2-7; CDR3: CASSLVQGTYEQYF
V: TRBV6-5; J: TRBJ1-2; CDR3: CASSWGQGDGYTF
V: TRBV19; J: TRBJ2-3; CDR3: CASSLRTSADTQYF